Presented here are 21 T cell receptor beta chains from one specimen sequenced in a study of control samples from healthy donors and cancer patients. Libraries were prepared by immunoSEQ multiplex PCR; TCRdb keeps only in-frame clonotypes and omits some of them. This table has 110,000 to 150,000 clones, just under 95% appearing once. Sequencing was performed on blood. The receptors were sampled from a man aged 30 to 39 in good health.

The CDR3 loop is CASSEVALYGYTF. CDR3 coding DNA: TGTGCCAGCAGTGAAGTTGCCCTGTATGGCTACACCTTC. The chain combines TRBV6-1 with TRBJ1-2, with D hard to call. This CDR3 region has 13 residues. The germline V gene encodes CDR1 MNHNS and CDR2 SASEGT. V was pared by 1 base and J by 5 bases, with 8 bases between.

As for this clone: Within the sample, other DNA sequences also encode this same CDR3. The gene calls are TRBV11-2 and TRBJ2-5; no clear D gene. This CDR3 region has 13 residues. Trimming removed 0 bases from V and 2 bases from J, with 4 bases in between. In germline, CDR1 is SGHAT, CDR2 FQNNGV. The CDR3 DNA is TGTGCCAGCAGCTTAGATCCGCAAGAGACCCAGTACTTC. Its protein is CASSLDPQETQYF.

The chain employs TRBV20-1 and TRBJ2-4; no firm D call. CDR1 and CDR2 from the germline V gene are DFQATT and SNEGSKA (reference sequence). The CDR3 contains 8 residues. Between the trimmed V and J ends, which lost 5 bases and 9 bases, there was a span of 2 bases. The CDR3 protein is CSAGIQYF. The CDR3, as DNA: TGCAGTGCTGGCATTCAGTACTTC.

Only a few counts were recorded for this clone. J is TRBJ1-5 and V is TRBV6-6; 7 bases align to TRBD1. In germline, CDR1 is MNHNY, CDR2 SVGAGI (reference sequence). The length of the CDR3 is 14 residues. The V gene end was trimmed by 4 bases and the J gene end by 4 bases; junction bases not matched to a gene: 4. The CDR3: CASSLLQGNQPQHF. DNA of the CDR3: TGTGCCAGCAGTTTACTACAGGGGAATCAGCCCCAGCATTTT.

In nucleotides, the CDR3 is TGTGCCAGCAGCCAAGATGTGATTTATGGCTACACCTTC. Translation: CASSQDVIYGYTF. This sequence joins TRBV14 and TRBJ1-2; D is unresolved. The CDR3 extends over 13 amino acids. V gave up 0 bases and J gave up 5 bases, with 7 bases separating them. Germline-derived CDR1 and CDR2 are SGHDN and FVKESK.

The chain is built from TRBV5-5 and TRBJ2-7, with 10 positions matching TRBD2. Germline loops: CDR1 SGHKS, CDR2 YYEKEE (reference sequence). The junction had 5 bases not matched to a gene; V was cut back by 2 bases and J by 3 bases. This CDR3 region has 15 residues. CDR3 region: CASSLRLAGDYEQYF. DNA for the CDR3: TGTGCCAGCAGCTTAAGACTAGCGGGTGACTACGAGCAGTACTTC.

The V and J genes are TRBV3-1 (or the pseudogene TRBV3-2) and TRBJ1-6; D gene ambiguous. The CDR3 is 17 amino acids. Germline V gene sequence: CDR1 LGHDT, CDR2 YNNKEL (reference sequence). The V end lost 0 bases, the J end lost 0 bases, and 9 bases lay between the germline ends. The CDR3 DNA is TGTGCCAGCAGCCAAGAGAGGGCGAGCTCCTATAATTCACCCCTCCACTTT. Its protein product is CASSQERASSYNSPLHF.

V usage is TRBV10-3 and J usage is TRBJ2-3, with 10 bases matching TRBD2. This CDR3 spans 16 amino acids. CDR1 ENHRY and CDR2 SYGVKD come from the germline V gene. J was trimmed by 4 bases and V by 3 bases; bases with no gene match: 7. This CDR3 is CAISERAGGPSDTQYF. The CDR3 nucleotides read TGTGCCATCAGTGAACGAGCGGGAGGGCCCTCAGATACGCAGTATTTT.

This clone came up once. This chain links TRBV30 with TRBJ2-7; 8 bases fit TRBD1. Germline V lookup: CDR1 GTSNPN, CDR2 SVGIG (reference sequence). The CDR3 consists of 13 residues. The V segment lost 0 bases and the J segment 4 bases; nucleotides outside the gene matches: 2. For the CDR3, the DNA is TGTGCCTGGAGTGTAACAGGGGGTTACGAGCAGTACTTC. Amino acids: CAWSVTGGYEQYF. The whole variable domain, filled in from reference TRBV30 and TRBJ2-7, reads SQTIHQWPATLVQPVGSPLSLECTVEGTSNPNLYWYRQAAGRGLQLLFYSVGIGQISSEVPQNLSASRPQDRQFILSSKKLLLSDSGFYLCAWSVTGGYEQYFGPGTRLTVT.

The chain has TRBV24-1 and TRBJ2-3; perhaps TRBD2 as D (7 bases). The CDR3 sequence is 16 residues long. Germline V gives CDR1 KGHDR, CDR2 SFDVKD. V lost 0 bases and J 4 bases, leaving 13 bases between the germline ends. The CDR3, as DNA: TGTGCCACCAGTGATTTGAGGGGGGGCGCGTCAGATACGCAGTATTTT. Protein product: CATSDLRGGASDTQYF.

V and J are TRBV27 and TRBJ2-1, with 8 positions matching TRBD1. Germline-derived CDR1 and CDR2 are MNHEY and SMNVEV (reference sequence). V was pared by 9 bases and J by 8 bases, with 12 bases of the junction left unmatched. The CDR3 loop spans 14 amino acids. CDR3 region: CASSKGQGGHEQFF. CDR3 nucleotide sequence: TGTGCCAGTTCCAAAGGACAGGGAGGACATGAGCAGTTCTTC.

The chain employs TRBV30 and TRBJ1-3; no clear D gene. Germline V CDR1 and CDR2: GTSNPN, SVGIG (reference sequence). The CDR3 spans 17 residues. The V end was cut by 2 bases, the J end by 0 bases, with 17 bases between. CDR3 bases: TGTGCCTGGAGTTCCAACTCCCTCGTAAACTCTGGAAACACCATATATTTT. The encoded protein is CAWSSNSLVNSGNTIYF.

The chain couples TRBV5-6 to TRBJ1-3, with D possibly being TRBD1 (6 bases). Germline lookup yields CDR1 SGHDT and CDR2 YYEEEE. This CDR3 comprises 16 residues. Trimming removed 4 bases at V and 3 bases at J, with 17 bases between. The CDR3 nucleotides read TGTGCCAGCAGCGCGACGGGGGCCGGAGGTGGAAACACCATATATTTT. Residues: CASSATGAGGGNTIYF.

This chain connects TRBV27 to TRBJ2-3; TRBD2 matches 10 bases. V lost 5 bases, J lost 2 bases, and 4 bases stayed unmatched. Germline values: CDR1 MNHEY, CDR2 SMNVEV (reference sequence). This CDR3 region has 15 residues. CDR3 in DNA: TGTGCCAGCAGTCGGACTAGCGGAATCACAGATACGCAGTATTTT. Encoded protein: CASSRTSGITDTQYF.

J is TRBJ1-1 and V is TRBV6-1, with TRBD1 identical over 7 bases. From germline, CDR1 is MNHNS and CDR2 SASEGT. The CDR3 has 15 residues. V trimming: 2 bases; J trimming: 7 bases; junction bases outside the gene matches: 10. For the CDR3, the DNA is TGTGCCAGCAGTGAATCAGGGGGGCGCGGAATTGAAGCTTTCTTT. Protein: CASSESGGRGIEAFF.

This sequence joins TRBV6-4 and TRBJ2-3, with 7 bases fitting TRBD2. The CDR3 is 16 amino acids. J lost 2 bases, V lost 5 bases, and 10 bases had no gene match. Looked up from germline, CDR1 is MRHNA and CDR2 is SNTAGT. The CDR3 nucleotides are TGTGCCAGCAGTACGAGCGGGGACTCTTCCACAGATACGCAGTATTTT. The encoded protein is CASSTSGDSSTDTQYF.

The chain employs TRBV19 and TRBJ2-5; 11 bases map to TRBD2. The germline V gene encodes CDR1 LNHDA and CDR2 SQIVND (reference sequence). CDR3 length: 14 amino acids. The trim removed 6 bases at V and 1 base at J, leaving 1 base unmatched. The CDR3 protein is CASRGTSGQETQYF. The CDR3 nucleotides are TGTGCCAGTAGGGGGACTAGCGGCCAAGAGACCCAGTACTTC.

The chain recombines TRBV6-1 with TRBJ1-2, with D possibly TRBD1 on 6 matching bases. Per the germline V gene, CDR1 is MNHNS and CDR2 is SASEGT. V was trimmed by 2 bases and J by 0 bases, leaving 19 bases between them. The CDR3 contains 18 residues. For the CDR3, the DNA is TGTGCCAGCAGTGAATGGGGGAGCACAGGGTCCACTAACTATGGCTACACCTTC. Protein: CASSEWGSTGSTNYGYTF.

The chain employs TRBV20-1 and TRBJ2-5, with TRBD2 as a possible D gene (5 bases). With 3 bases removed from V and 5 bases from J, the gap between germline ends came to 25 bases. The CDR3 is 17 amino acids. Germline loops: CDR1 DFQATT, CDR2 SNEGSKA (reference sequence). CDR3 in DNA: TGCAGTGCTAGTAGTTTCTTCCGAGCGGTCCCCCAGGAGACCCAGTACTTC. It specifies CSASSFFRAVPQETQYF.

The rearrangement links TRBV18 to TRBJ1-2, with TRBD1 matching over 7 bases. This CDR3 is built from 14 residues. Germline CDR1 is KGHSH and CDR2 is LQKENI. After removal of 4 bases from V and 9 bases from J, the junction contained 11 bases not matched to a gene. The CDR3 DNA follows: TGTGCCAGCTCACGTCCGGGACAGTCTCTCCGCTACACCTTC. Translated, it gives CASSRPGQSLRYTF.

V is TRBV30 and J is TRBJ1-2; weak D call: TRBD1 (6 bases). V shed 5 bases and J shed 7 bases, with 17 bases lying between them. The CDR3 has 13 amino acids. CDR1 GTSNPN and CDR2 SVGIG come from the germline V gene (reference sequence). The CDR3 nucleotides are TGTGCCTGGGGTCCTCGGACAGTGGGTGGCTACACCTTC. This sequence encodes CAWGPRTVGGYTF.